This entry features one T cell receptor beta chain sequence. As yet, its antigen is unknown. This record belongs to a study of cytomegalovirus exposure and HLA in healthy donors. Study outcomes and limitations: In a later analysis, a missense DCLRE1C variant was linked to TCR beta V- and J-gene trimming.

The PCR was carried out with 60 Vbeta primers and 13 Jbeta primers. Only in-frame clones appear in the TCRdb table, and some are missing; sequencing was by immunoSEQ multiplex PCR. Of around 150,000 clones listed, 76% are singletons. V was cut by 0 bases and J by 2 bases, with 11 bases left in between. The CDR3 contains 15 residues. Germline V gene lookup returns CDR1 MNHEY and CDR2 SVGAGI. This receptor was taken from a male donor in good health and CMV-seronegative. Specimen: PBMCs. The rearrangement joins TRBV6-5 to TRBJ2-7, with a possible D match to TRBD1 (6 bases). For the CDR3, the DNA is TGTGCCAGCAGTTACTCCAGGGGCACGACCTACGAGCAGTACTTC. Translation gives CASSYSRGTTYEQYF.